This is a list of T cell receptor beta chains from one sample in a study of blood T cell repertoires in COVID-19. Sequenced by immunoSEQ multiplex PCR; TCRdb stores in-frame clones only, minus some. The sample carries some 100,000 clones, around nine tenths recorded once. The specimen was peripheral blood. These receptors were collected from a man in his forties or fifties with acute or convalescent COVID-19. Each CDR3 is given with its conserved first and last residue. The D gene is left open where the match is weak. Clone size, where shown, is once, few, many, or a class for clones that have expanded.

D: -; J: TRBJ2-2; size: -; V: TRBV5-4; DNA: TGTGCCAGCAGGGACTCCGCCGGGGCGAACACCGGGGAGCTGTTTTTT; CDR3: CASRDSAGANTGELFF
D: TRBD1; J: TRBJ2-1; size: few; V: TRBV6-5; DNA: TGTGCCAGCAGCGGGACAGGAGACTACAATGAGCAGTTCTTC; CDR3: CASSGTGDYNEQFF
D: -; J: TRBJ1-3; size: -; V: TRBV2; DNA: TGTGCCAGCAGCGGGGAACCCTCTGGAAACACCATATATTTT; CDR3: CASSGEPSGNTIYF
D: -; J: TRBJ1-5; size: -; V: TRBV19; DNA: TGTGCCAGTAGCCGGGGGGGGCGAATCGATCAGCCCCAGCATTTT; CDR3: CASSRGGRIDQPQHF
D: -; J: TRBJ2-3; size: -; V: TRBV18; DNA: TGTGCCAGCTCACCGGACAAGGGGTATAGCACAGATACGCAGTATTTT; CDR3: CASSPDKGYSTDTQYF
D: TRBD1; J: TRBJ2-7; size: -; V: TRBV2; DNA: TGTGCCAGCAGTGAACCCTCCGCCCGGACAGGTCCAAATCCCTACGAGCAGTACTTC; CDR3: CASSEPSARTGPNPYEQYF
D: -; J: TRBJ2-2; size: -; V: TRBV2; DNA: TGTGCCAGCAGTGGGGTGGGGGCGAGCGGGGAGCTGTTTTTT; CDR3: CASSGVGASGELFF
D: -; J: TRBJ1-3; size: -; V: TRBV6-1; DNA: TGTGCCAGCAGTGGGGGAGAGGGTTCCCGCTCTGGAAACACCATATATTTT; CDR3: CASSGGEGSRSGNTIYF
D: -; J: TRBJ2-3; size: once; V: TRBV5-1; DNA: TGCGCCAGCAGTCGCGGCGGGCAATACACAGATACGCAGTATTTT; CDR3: CASSRGGQYTDTQYF
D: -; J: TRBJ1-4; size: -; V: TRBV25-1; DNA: TGTGCCAGCAGTGCCCCGTTAGGGACACATCCTAATGAAAAACTGTTTTTT; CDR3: CASSAPLGTHPNEKLFF
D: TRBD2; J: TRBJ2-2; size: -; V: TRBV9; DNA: TGTGCCAGCAGCGTAGTGCGCGGGAGGGCCACCGGGGAGCTGTTTTTT; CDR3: CASSVVRGRATGELFF
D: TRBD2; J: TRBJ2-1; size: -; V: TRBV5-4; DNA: TGTGCCAGCAGCCCGACTAGCGGAGAGCAGTTCTTC; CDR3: CASSPTSGEQFF
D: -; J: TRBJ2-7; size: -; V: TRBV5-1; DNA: TGCGCCAGCAGCTTGGGCCAGGGACTCGAGCAGTACTTC; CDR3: CASSLGQGLEQYF
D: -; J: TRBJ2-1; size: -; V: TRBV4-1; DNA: TGCGCCAGCAGCCAAGAGGAGGGTTCCTACAATGAGCAGTTCTTC; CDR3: CASSQEEGSYNEQFF
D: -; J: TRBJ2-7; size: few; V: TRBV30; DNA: TGTGCCTGGAGTGCTTCTAGATTCAAGCAGTACTTC; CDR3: CAWSASRFKQYF
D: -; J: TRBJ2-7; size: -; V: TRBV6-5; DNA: TGTGCCACCCAGACGGACAGCTCCTACGAGCAGTACTTC; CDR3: CATQTDSSYEQYF
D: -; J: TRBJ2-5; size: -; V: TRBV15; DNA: TGTGCCACCAGCAGAGATGGGGGGGCTCTAGGGGAGACCCAGTACTTC; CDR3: CATSRDGGALGETQYF
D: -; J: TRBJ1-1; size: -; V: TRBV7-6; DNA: TGTGCCAGCAGCTTAGATCGAGGAAGACGGACTGAAGCTTTCTTT; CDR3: CASSLDRGRRTEAFF
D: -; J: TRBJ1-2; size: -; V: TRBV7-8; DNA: TGTGCCAGCAGCTCTAGCCCCGGGGACTATGGCTACACCTTC; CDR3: CASSSSPGDYGYTF
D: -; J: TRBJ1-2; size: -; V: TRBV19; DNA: TGTGCCAGTAGTACCGTGGGTACAGCGGGGGGCTACACCTTC; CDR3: CASSTVGTAGGYTF
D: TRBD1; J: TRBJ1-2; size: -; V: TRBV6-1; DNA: TGTGCCAGCAGTGAAGACAGGGGTCGTAACTATGGCTACACCTTC; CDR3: CASSEDRGRNYGYTF
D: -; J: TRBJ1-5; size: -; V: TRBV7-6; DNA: TGTGCCAGCACTTCAGGGGGCAATCAGCCCCAGCATTTT; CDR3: CASTSGGNQPQHF
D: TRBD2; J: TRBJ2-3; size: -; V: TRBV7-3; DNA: TGTGCCAGCAGCTTGACTAGCGGCACAGATACGCAGTATTTT; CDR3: CASSLTSGTDTQYF
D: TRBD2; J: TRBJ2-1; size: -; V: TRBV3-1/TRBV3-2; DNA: TGTGCCAGCAGCCCGAGCGGTAAAAAAGCGGGAGCTGGCAATGAGCAGTTCTTC; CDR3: CASSPSGKKAGAGNEQFF
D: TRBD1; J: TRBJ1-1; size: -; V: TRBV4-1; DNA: TGCGCCAGCAGCCAAAATACAGGGGGAGGGAACACTGAAGCTTTCTTT; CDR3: CASSQNTGGGNTEAFF
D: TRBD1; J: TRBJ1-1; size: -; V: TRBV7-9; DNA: TGTGCCAGCACAATACAGGGGACTGAAGCTTTCTTT; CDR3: CASTIQGTEAFF
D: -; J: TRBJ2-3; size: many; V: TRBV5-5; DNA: TGTGCCAGCAGACCCAGGGGTTCTGAGGCAGATACGCAGTATTTT; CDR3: CASRPRGSEADTQYF
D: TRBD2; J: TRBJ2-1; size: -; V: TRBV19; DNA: TGTGCCAGTAGCCAGAGGCGGGAGAGCCCCTACAATGAGCAGTTCTTC; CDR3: CASSQRRESPYNEQFF
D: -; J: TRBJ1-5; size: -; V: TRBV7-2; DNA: TGTGCCAGCAGCCCCCGGGTCAGCAATCAGCCCCAGCATTTT; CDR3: CASSPRVSNQPQHF
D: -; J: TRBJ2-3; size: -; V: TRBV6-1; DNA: TGTGCCAGCAGTGAGTACGAGCGGTTAACTAGCACAGATACGCAGTATTTT; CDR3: CASSEYERLTSTDTQYF
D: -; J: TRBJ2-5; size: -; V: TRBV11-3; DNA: TGTGCCAGCAGCTTTATACAGGGCGCTGAGGAGACCCAGTACTTC; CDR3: CASSFIQGAEETQYF
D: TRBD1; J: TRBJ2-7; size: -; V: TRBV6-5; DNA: TGTGCCACCGCCCGACAGGGGACCTACGAGCAGTACTTC; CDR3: CATARQGTYEQYF
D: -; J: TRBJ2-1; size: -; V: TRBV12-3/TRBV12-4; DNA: TGTGCCAGGAGCCGGGACTTAGTCTATGAGCAGTTCTTC; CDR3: CARSRDLVYEQFF
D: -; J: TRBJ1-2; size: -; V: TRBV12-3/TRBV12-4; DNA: TGTGCCAGCAGGCAACAGGGTACCTATGGCTACACCTTC; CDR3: CASRQQGTYGYTF
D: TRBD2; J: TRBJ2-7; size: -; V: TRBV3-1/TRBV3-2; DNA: TGTGCCAGCAGCCAACATACTAGCGGGAGTTACGAGCAGTACTTC; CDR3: CASSQHTSGSYEQYF
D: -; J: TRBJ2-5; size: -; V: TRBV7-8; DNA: TGTGCCAGCAGCTTAAACTCCGGGAGTCTAAGGGAGACCCAGTACTTC; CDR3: CASSLNSGSLRETQYF
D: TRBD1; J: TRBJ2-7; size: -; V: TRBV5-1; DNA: TGCGCCAGCAGCACCCGACAGGGGAAGGTGGACGAGCAGTACTTC; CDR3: CASSTRQGKVDEQYF
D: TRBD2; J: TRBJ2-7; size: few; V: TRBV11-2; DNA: TGTGCCAGCAGCTTCCGGACGGGCGGGAGGGCCTTAGGAGAGCAGTACTTC; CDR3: CASSFRTGGRALGEQYF
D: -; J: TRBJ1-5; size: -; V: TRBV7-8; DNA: TGTGCCAGCAGCCCCTCCCGGGAGGCAGGGTCCGCTGGTCAGCCCCAGCATTTT; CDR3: CASSPSREAGSAGQPQHF
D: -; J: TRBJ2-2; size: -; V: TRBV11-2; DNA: TGTGCCAGCAGCTCCCCAAACACCGGGGAGCTGTTTTTT; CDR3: CASSSPNTGELFF
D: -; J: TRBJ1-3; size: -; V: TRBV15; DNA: TGTGCCACCAGCAGAGATCTAGGGGCGGGAAACACCATATATTTT; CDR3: CATSRDLGAGNTIYF
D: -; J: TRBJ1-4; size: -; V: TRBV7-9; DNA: TGTGCCAGCAGCTTAGATAGCAGGGGAGCTAATGAAAAACTGTTTTTT; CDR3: CASSLDSRGANEKLFF
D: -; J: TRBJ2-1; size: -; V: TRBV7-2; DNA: TGTGCCAGCAGCTTCGAAACGGGAAGGACCTACAATGAGCAGTTCTTC; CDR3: CASSFETGRTYNEQFF
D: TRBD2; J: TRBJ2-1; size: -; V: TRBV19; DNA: TGTGCCAGTAGTATAGGTAGGACTAGGGGCGGTGAGCAGTTCTTC; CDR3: CASSIGRTRGGEQFF
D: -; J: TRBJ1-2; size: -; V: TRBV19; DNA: TGTGCCAGTAGTAGCTACAACTATGGCTACACCTTC; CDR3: CASSSYNYGYTF
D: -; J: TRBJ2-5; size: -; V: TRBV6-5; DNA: TGTGCCAGCAATCCGGGAAACCAAGAGACCCAGTACTTC; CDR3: CASNPGNQETQYF
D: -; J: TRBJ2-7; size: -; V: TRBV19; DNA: TGTGCCAGTAGTCTGCAGGGTCGTTGGGAGCAGTACTTC; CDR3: CASSLQGRWEQYF
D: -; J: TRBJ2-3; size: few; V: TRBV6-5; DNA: TGTGCCAGCTCTTCCCAGAGCGGGTCAGATACGCAGTATTTT; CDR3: CASSSQSGSDTQYF
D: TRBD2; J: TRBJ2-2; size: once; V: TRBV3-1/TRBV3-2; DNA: TGTGCCAGCAGCCTTAAGACTAGCGGGATCTTGGGGACCGGGGAGCTGTTTTTT; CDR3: CASSLKTSGILGTGELFF